This T cell receptor (beta chain) was documented in a study of T cells in Graves' hyperthyroidism and ophthalmopathy. Study-level results: Stable hyperthyroidism and ophthalmopathy were separated using 13 V-J signatures. Most thyroid clonotypes that were expanded above 0.001 also turned up in blood.

Regions amplified from RNA transcripts were the TCR beta CDR3 regions. TCR CDR3 underwent first-round RT-PCR with the HTBI primer set. TCRdb independently ran MiXCR on the multiplex PCR reads; one entry per CDR3 protein. This table has hundreds of thousands of distinct CDR3 sequences, under 15% appearing once. This clonotype occurred a few times. Its antigen is as yet unknown. Stable Graves' hyperthyroidism meant no ophthalmopathy progression within 18 months. Clinical symptoms, serum thyroxine and TRAb, thyroid ultrasound and orbital computed tomography together formed the diagnostic basis. Germline CDR1 reads MNHNS; CDR2 reads SASEGT. Trimming pared 0 bases from V and 5 bases from J, leaving 14 bases between. CDR3 size: 15 residues.

This TCR derives from a young woman with Graves' hyperthyroidism. V usage is TRBV6-1 and J usage is TRBJ2-7; a possible D gene is TRBD1 (6 bases). The sample was blood. CDR3 sequence (DNA): TGTGCCAGCAGTGAAGCAAGCAGGGGCCCCCACGAGCAGTACTTC. It encodes CASSEASRGPHEQYF.